The 18 T cell receptor beta chains below come from one sample, sequenced in a study of T cell responses to AZD1222 COVID-19 vaccine. Clones were read by immunoSEQ multiplex PCR, and TCRdb kept only the in-frame ones, dropping some. This table holds roughly 150,000 clones, 91% found once. The sequenced sample was peripheral blood, obtained on day 0 of AZD1222 vaccination. These receptors were collected from an adult in good health.

The count of this clone is one. The CDR3: CASSFDNSPSTDTQYF. The CDR3 bases are TGTGCCAGCAGCTTTGACAACTCCCCTAGCACAGATACGCAGTATTTT. The chain joins TRBV7-2 to TRBJ2-3; the D is unclear. The CDR3 sequence is 16 residues long. Germline loops: CDR1 SGHTA, CDR2 FQGNSA. V lost 3 bases to trimming and J lost 0 bases, with 13 bases between them. Full variable domain (missing parts from reference TRBV7-2 and TRBJ2-3): GAGVSQSPSNKVTEKGKDVELRCDPISGHTALYWYRQSLGQGLEFLIYFQGNSAPDKSGLPSDRFSAERTGGSVSTLTIQRTQQEDSAVYLCASSFDNSPSTDTQYFGPGTRLTVL.

The chain couples TRBV7-9 to TRBJ1-5; D remains unclear. The CDR3 is 11 residues long. Looked up from germline, CDR1 is SEHNR and CDR2 is FQNEAQ (reference sequence). Trimming left V 6 bases short and J 8 bases short, with 8 bases between. The CDR3 bases are TGTGCCAGCAGTTCCGGGGAGCCCCAGCATTTT. It codes for CASSSGEPQHF.

V usage is TRBV5-1 and J usage is TRBJ2-7, with 7 bases lining up with TRBD1. The CDR3 extends over 13 amino acids. J was trimmed by 2 bases and V by 5 bases; bases with no gene match: 4. Germline assignment: CDR1 SGHRS and CDR2 YFSETQ. The CDR3 here is CASRPQGAYEQYF. CDR3 nucleotide sequence: TGCGCCAGCAGACCGCAGGGGGCCTACGAGCAGTACTTC.

This clone appeared once. J is TRBJ2-3 and V is TRBV5-4; D remains unclear. Germline V gene data show CDR1 as SGHNT and CDR2 as YYREEE (reference sequence). The CDR3 is made up of 16 amino acids. V gave up 0 bases and J gave up 0 bases, with 11 bases separating them. CDR3 DNA sequence: TGTGCCAGCAGCTTGGACAGTGCTACTAGCACAGATACGCAGTATTTT. Protein sequence: CASSLDSATSTDTQYF.

This chain joins TRBV27 and TRBJ2-5, with D uncertain. V was trimmed by 6 bases and J by 0 bases, leaving 14 bases between them. Germline V gives CDR1 MNHEY, CDR2 SMNVEV (reference sequence). The CDR3 is 15 amino acids. CDR3 sequence reads: CASSPEVWDQETQYF. The CDR3 DNA is TGTGCCAGCAGCCCCGAGGTGTGGGACCAAGAGACCCAGTACTTC.

The chain combines TRBV5-6 with TRBJ2-1; D could derive from TRBD1 or TRBD2 (6 bases each). Per germline, CDR1 SGHDT and CDR2 YYEEEE. This CDR3 spans 16 amino acids. V was shortened by 4 bases and J by 7 bases, with 21 bases between the two germline ends. In nucleotides, the CDR3 is TGTGCCAGCAGCCGTAGGACTATCACAGGGAGGAATGAGCAGTTCTTC. Translated: CASSRRTITGRNEQFF.

The chain uses TRBV5-4 and TRBJ1-6; 7 bases are a match to TRBD1. V dropped 6 bases and J dropped 8; count of bases not matched to a gene: 14. The CDR3 spans 16 residues. Per germline, CDR1 SGHNT and CDR2 YYREEE (reference sequence). The CDR3 sequence: CASTSRQGMIDSPLHF. The DNA of the CDR3 is TGTGCCAGCACCTCACGACAGGGTATGATAGATTCACCCCTCCACTTT.

The J gene is TRBJ1-3, the V gene TRBV11-2; 7 nucleotides agree with TRBD1. Germline V lookup: CDR1 SGHAT, CDR2 FQNNGV. The CDR3 is 19 residues long. Losses at the gene ends were 2 bases for V and 0 bases for J; bases not matched to a gene: 13. This CDR3 reads CASSLSGPWDSSSGNTIYF. In DNA, the CDR3 is TGTGCCAGCAGCTTATCGGGACCCTGGGACAGCAGCTCTGGAAACACCATATATTTT. The entire variable domain, with the rest obtained from reference TRBV11-2 and TRBJ1-3, is as follows: EAGVAQSPRYKIIEKRQSVAFWCNPISGHATLYWYQQILGQGPKLLIQFQNNGVVDDSQLPKDRFSAERLKGVDSTLKIQPAKLEDSAVYLCASSLSGPWDSSSGNTIYFGEGSWLTVV.

The CDR3 DNA is TGTGCCAGCAGTTTAATTTTAGGCGCGACCTCTGGAAACACCATATATTTT. It translates to CASSLILGATSGNTIYF. V usage is TRBV28 and J usage is TRBJ1-3, with D hard to call. V was trimmed by 2 bases and J by 0 bases, leaving 14 bases between them. The V gene's germline CDR1 is MDHEN and CDR2 SYDVKM. The CDR3 loop spans 17 amino acids.

V usage is TRBV7-2 and J usage is TRBJ2-5; 13 nucleotides align to TRBD2. Trimming removed 3 bases from V and 5 bases from J; junction bases left unmatched: 9. Germline CDR1 is SGHTA and CDR2 is FQGNSA. This CDR3 comprises 17 residues. The CDR3 DNA follows: TGTGCCAGCAGCTTGGCAAGGGGACTAGCGGGATTTGAGACCCAGTACTTC. Protein product: CASSLARGLAGFETQYF.

This clone was seen just once. This chain joins TRBV6-6 and TRBJ1-1, with 9 bases fitting TRBD1. This CDR3 spans 15 amino acids. The germline gives CDR1 MNHNY, CDR2 SVGAGI (reference sequence). J lost 1 base, V lost 5 bases, and 5 bases had no gene match. CDR3 loop: CASSQDRGWNTEAFF. The CDR3 region has the DNA TGTGCCAGCAGTCAGGACAGGGGCTGGAACACTGAAGCTTTCTTT.

This clone was counted once. The DNA for the CDR3 is TGTGCCACCAGTGCCTTGGACCCCACCGGGGAGCTGTTTTTT. Its protein product is CATSALDPTGELFF. The chain has TRBV24-1 and TRBJ2-2; D is unclear. This CDR3 contains 14 residues. Germline V gene data show CDR1 as KGHDR and CDR2 as SFDVKD. V was shortened by 5 bases and J by 4 bases, with 10 bases between the two germline ends.

This sequence joins TRBV27 and TRBJ2-2; D is perhaps TRBD2 (5 bases). V was trimmed by 4 bases and J by 7 bases, leaving 16 bases between them. The length of the CDR3 is 15 residues. Germline lookup yields CDR1 MNHEY and CDR2 SMNVEV (reference sequence). CDR3: CASSSPAYGGGELFF. The CDR3, as DNA: TGTGCCAGCAGTTCCCCCGCATATGGAGGCGGGGAGCTGTTTTTT.

The chain has TRBV7-9 and TRBJ2-1; 8 nucleotides align to TRBD2. Germline CDR1 SEHNR, CDR2 FQNEAQ (reference sequence). With 9 bases clipped from V and 8 bases from J, the junction kept 12 bases outside the gene matches. The CDR3 extends over 14 amino acids. Here the CDR3 reads CASRASGLMHEQFF. DNA of the CDR3: TGTGCCAGTCGGGCTAGCGGGTTAATGCATGAGCAGTTCTTC.

The chain employs TRBV9 and TRBJ2-5, with 11 bases matching TRBD2. V lost 0 bases to trimming and J lost 0 bases; unmatched junction nucleotides: 4. This CDR3 has 17 amino acids. Germline assignment: CDR1 SGDLS and CDR2 YYNGEE. CDR3 in DNA: TGTGCCAGCAGCGTAGGGCTAGCGGGGGGCCACCAAGAGACCCAGTACTTC. Translating it yields CASSVGLAGGHQETQYF.

V is TRBV4-2 and J is TRBJ1-5; maybe TRBD1 (6 bases). Looked up from germline, CDR1 is LGHNA and CDR2 is YNFKEQ. V dropped 6 bases and J dropped 7 bases, with 19 bases sitting between them. The CDR3 consists of 15 residues. CDR3 bases: TGTGCCAGCAGACCCCTCATGGGGGCAGGGCAGCCCCAGCATTTT. Translated: CASRPLMGAGQPQHF.

This chain joins TRBV6-5 and TRBJ1-2; D is uncertain. Germline-derived CDR1 and CDR2 are MNHEY and SVGAGI. There are 12 residues in the CDR3. Trimming took 6 bases from V and 4 from J, leaving 9 bases between them. CDR3 coding DNA: TGTGCCAGCAGAGGAACATCCTATGGCTACACCTTC. Its translation is CASRGTSYGYTF.

The CDR3 protein is CASGTTSYNEQFF. As DNA, the CDR3 is TGTGCCAGCGGGACAACCTCCTACAATGAGCAGTTCTTC. V gene TRBV6-5 combines with J gene TRBJ2-1; tentative D call: TRBD1 (6 bases). The CDR3 runs 13 residues. Germline-derived CDR1 and CDR2 are MNHEY and SVGAGI. V shed 8 bases and J shed 0 bases, with 8 bases lying between them.